This T cell receptor beta chain was identified during a study of shared clonotypes between healthy human individuals. Using immunoSEQ multiplex PCR, the repertoire was profiled, and TCRdb retains in-frame clones only, with some absent. The sample consists of fewer than 1.6 million clones, 97% to 99% of them appearing once. V lost 1 base, J lost 0 bases, and 7 bases lay in between. This CDR3 has 15 amino acids. CDR1 and CDR2 (germline): MDHEN, SYDVKM. About this clone itself: As yet, its antigen is unknown. Other DNA sequences in the same sample also yield this CDR3.

Study results and limitations: Some clonotypes were shared by all four sorted-subset donors, while others were not shared. The non-shared ones had lower generation probabilities than the shared ones. Generally, naive subsets (rather than memory subsets) showed larger estimated richness.

Sequencing was carried out using naive CD4+ T cells sorted from blood. Described subset: CD45RA+ positively selected. The TCR originated in a man younger than 45 in good health. The chain links TRBV28 to TRBJ2-1; D not resolved. As DNA, the CDR3 is TGTGCCAGCAGTTTATCCCGTAGCTCCTACAATGAGCAGTTCTTC. Its translation is CASSLSRSSYNEQFF.